This passage covers 10 T cell receptor beta chains from one sample sequenced in a study of cytomegalovirus exposure and HLA in healthy donors. The PCR employed 60 Vbeta primers together with 13 Jbeta primers. Libraries were prepared by immunoSEQ multiplex PCR; TCRdb keeps only in-frame clonotypes and omits some of them. The profile shows approximately 210,000 clones, 70% to 80% of them singletons. The sequenced material came from PBMCs. Every receptor here comes from a woman between 50 and 59 years old in good health and CMV-seronegative.

The chain has TRBV9 and TRBJ1-1; D remains ambiguous. CDR1 is SGDLS, CDR2 YYNGEE, per germline. The CDR3 spans 14 residues. The V end was cut by 0 bases, the J end by 6 bases, with 12 bases between. DNA of the CDR3: TGTGCCAGCAGCGTAGAGGTGGCGGGGTCTGAAGCTTTCTTT. It codes for CASSVEVAGSEAFF.

V gene TRBV7-2 combines with J gene TRBJ1-2, with 9 nucleotides matching TRBD1. The junction had 4 bases not matched to a gene; V was cut back by 1 base and J by 7 bases. Germline V gene sequence: CDR1 SGHTA, CDR2 FQGNSA. The length of the CDR3 is 14 residues. CDR3 protein: CASSLEGQGSGYTF. The CDR3 coding sequence is TGTGCCAGCAGCTTAGAGGGACAGGGCTCTGGCTACACCTTC.

This clone was observed a handful of times. Relative to the germline gene, one junction end is altered; a read error may explain this. The V call is TRBV7-7, the J call TRBJ2-1; possible D gene TRBD1, 6 bases. Per the germline V gene, CDR1 is SSHAT and CDR2 is FNYEAQ (reference sequence). This CDR3 region has 14 residues. The CDR3 DNA reads as TGTGCTAGCAGCCCGACGGATAACAGGGTTGAGCAGTTCTTC. It encodes CASSPTDNRVEQFF.

The chain employs TRBV5-1 and TRBJ2-3, with a weak D call TRBD1 (5 bases). Germline V gene sequence: CDR1 SGHRS, CDR2 YFSETQ. Trimming removed 4 bases at V and 1 base at J, with 7 bases between. The CDR3 loop spans 13 amino acids. The CDR3 bases are TGCGCCAGCAGCATGACAGGCACAGATACGCAGTATTTT. Protein product: CASSMTGTDTQYF.

The rearrangement joins TRBV2 to TRBJ1-5; the D gene is possibly TRBD1 (5 bases). Germline CDR1 and CDR2: SNHLY and FYNNEI. The CDR3 length is 13 residues. The ends were cut back, 11 bases at V and 0 bases at J, with 11 bases in the middle. CDR3 in DNA: TGTGCCGTTGGGGGGGATAGCAATCAGCCCCAGCATTTT. This codes for CAVGGDSNQPQHF.

The chain couples TRBV19 to TRBJ1-1; D remains unclear. This CDR3 comprises 14 residues. Germline V gives CDR1 LNHDA, CDR2 SQIVND (reference sequence). V dropped 11 bases and J dropped 0 bases, with 16 bases sitting between them. The CDR3 loop is CAVDTLGLNTEAFF. The CDR3 region has the DNA TGTGCCGTCGATACCCTTGGGCTGAACACTGAAGCTTTCTTT.

This clone was seen a few times. The chain combines TRBV5-5 with TRBJ2-1, with 8 nucleotides matching TRBD1. V trimming: 4 bases; J trimming: 4 bases; junction bases outside the gene matches: 10. Germline V gene lookup returns CDR1 SGHKS and CDR2 YYEKEE (reference sequence). There are 16 residues in the CDR3. CDR3 amino acids: CASSLGWDRRYNEQFF. The CDR3 DNA sequence: TGTGCCAGCAGCCTAGGATGGGACAGGCGGTACAATGAGCAGTTCTTC.

The chain carries TRBV18 and TRBJ2-5; tentative D call: TRBD1 (5 bases). The CDR3 totals 13 residues. The V and J ends lost 6 bases and 5 bases respectively, with 13 bases between them. CDR1 and CDR2 from the germline V gene are KGHSH and LQKENI. The CDR3 here is CASSSGIGETQYF. In nucleotides, the CDR3 is TGTGCCAGCTCTTCAGGGATAGGGGAGACCCAGTACTTC.

The chain combines TRBV7-2 with TRBJ2-5; D is uncertain. Trimming pared 5 bases from V and 5 bases from J, leaving 9 bases between. The CDR3 sequence is 12 residues long. Germline CDR1 SGHTA, CDR2 FQGNSA. The CDR3 reads CASSPTRETQYF. DNA for the CDR3: TGTGCCAGCAGCCCTACGCGGGAGACCCAGTACTTC.

The chain recombines TRBV9 with TRBJ2-1, with 11 bases that match TRBD2. CDR1 and CDR2 from the germline V gene are SGDLS and YYNGEE. Germline trimming cut 0 bases from V and 1 base from J; bases unmatched to any gene: 3. There are 17 residues in the CDR3. Here the CDR3 DNA reads TGTGCCAGCAGCGTAGTAGCGGGGGGGCAGTCCTACAATGAGCAGTTCTTC. This gives the protein CASSVVAGGQSYNEQFF.